This T cell receptor (beta chain) was documented in a study of T cell responses to AZD1222 COVID-19 vaccine. Whole-study results and caveats: Two AZD1222 administrations were followed by greater Spike-specific TCR breadth and depth. A reported finding is that nearly half of spike-specific TCRs target unmutated variant regions. Clonal diversity was possibly underestimated, and the donors were mostly white British, with more females.

CDR3 length: 14 residues. V was trimmed by 1 base and J by 0 bases, leaving 6 bases between them. CDR1 and CDR2 (germline): SGHNT, YENEEA. This clone was picked up one time. The antigen is undetermined. The protocol was immunoSEQ multiplex PCR, while the TCRdb copy is restricted to in-frame clones and leaves out a portion. The sample records about 140,000 clones, 80% to 95% being singletons. Recipients boosted at about 4 weeks or about 12 weeks are pooled. The receptor was isolated from an adult who received the AZD1222 COVID-19 vaccine. This sample comprised peripheral blood, obtained 28 days after the second AZD1222 dose. This rearrangement joins TRBV11-3 to TRBJ1-1; D call uncertain. The CDR3 DNA follows: TGTGCCAGCAGCTTAGGGAACATGAACACTGAAGCTTTCTTT. Its protein product is CASSLGNMNTEAFF.